Listed below are T cell receptor beta chains from one sample, sequenced in a study of CD8 T cells in Susac syndrome. Each CDR3 protein gets one entry after TCRdb re-called the immunoSEQ multiplex PCR reads with MiXCR. This sample yields approximately 190,000 distinct CDR3 sequences, of which more than 90% are seen a single time; 0.085% to 0.095% belongs to the top ten. The sequenced sample was CD4+ T cells from PBMCs. The receptor set was obtained from a human donor with multiple sclerosis. Each CDR3 is given with its conserved first and last residue. Each record gives: J gene, V gene, D gene, clone size, CDR3 DNA, CDR3 protein. The D gene is left open where the match is weak. The size of a clone is reported for some rows only, either as once, few or many, or as a class for expanded clones.

>TRBJ2-1|TRBV29-1|NA|NA
TGCAGCGCCGCCCCACTGCACAATGAGCAGTTCTTC
CSAAPLHNEQFF
>TRBJ2-3|TRBV29-1|NA|NA
TGCAGCGTTGGACTTCAGAGCACAGATACGCAGTATTTT
CSVGLQSTDTQYF
>TRBJ2-6|TRBV20-1|NA|NA
TGCAGTGCCATCACCAGCTCTGGGGCCAACGTCCTGACTTTC
CSAITSSGANVLTF
>TRBJ2-7|TRBV6-6|NA|NA
TGTGCCAGCAGAACCGCAGGGGACTCCTCGGGCTACGAGCAGTACTTC
CASRTAGDSSGYEQYF
>TRBJ1-5|TRBV15|NA|NA
TGTGCCACCAGCAGATCCACCAATCAGCCCCAGCATTTT
CATSRSTNQPQHF
>TRBJ2-3|TRBV20-1|NA|NA
TGCAGTGCTAGAATGGGACCAAGCACAGATACGCAGTATTTT
CSARMGPSTDTQYF
>TRBJ1-2|TRBV2|NA|NA
TGTGCCAGCAGCGGGACCCCCGAGGGCTACACCTTC
CASSGTPEGYTF
>TRBJ1-1|TRBV7-2|NA|NA
TGTGCCAGCAGCTTATCCGTGAGAGGGAACTCTGAAGCTTTCTTT
CASSLSVRGNSEAFF
>TRBJ2-5|TRBV27|TRBD2|few
TGTGCCAGCAGTTTATTAGCGGGGGGGCGTGAGACCCAGTACTTC
CASSLLAGGRETQYF
>TRBJ2-1|TRBV19|NA|NA
TGTGCCAGTAGTAGGGCCTCCGGAGGGTTGAATGAGCAGTTCTTC
CASSRASGGLNEQFF
>TRBJ1-1|TRBV7-9|NA|NA
TGTGCCAGCAGCTTAGCCGGGACTTACAACACTGAAGCTTTCTTT
CASSLAGTYNTEAFF
>TRBJ1-2|TRBV5-1|TRBD1|once
TGCGCCAGCAGCTTGGGACAGGGGTGGAACTATGGCTACACCTTC
CASSLGQGWNYGYTF
>TRBJ2-1|TRBV11-2|TRBD2|NA
TGTGCCAGCAGCTCCCGCCCCCCTAGCGGGGGGAACAATGAGCAGTTCTTC
CASSSRPPSGGNNEQFF
>TRBJ2-5|TRBV29-1|NA|NA
TGCAGCGTTGGGGAAGGCGGTGGATGGGCCCAGTACTTC
CSVGEGGGWAQYF
>TRBJ2-1|TRBV19|TRBD1|NA
TGTGCCAGTCGTGGGACAGGGCGTAGTGAGCAGTTCTTC
CASRGTGRSEQFF
>TRBJ1-2|TRBV4-1|NA|NA
TGCGCCAGCAGCCAAGAACTGGCGGCGAAAGGCTACACCTTC
CASSQELAAKGYTF
>TRBJ2-1|TRBV29-1|NA|NA
TGCAGCGTTCCCCCCGGGGGATACTACAATGAGCAGTTCTTC
CSVPPGGYYNEQFF